Following are 22 T cell receptor beta chains from one sample sequenced in a study of blood T cell repertoires in COVID-19. TCRdb keeps only in-frame clones here, not all; method: immunoSEQ multiplex PCR. Here the sample spans about 330,000 clones, 87% being singletons. The specimen sequenced was peripheral blood. The receptors here all came from a man aged 30-40 years with COVID-19, enrolled during active disease.

This chain connects TRBV4-1 to TRBJ1-1; possibly TRBD1 for D (5 bases). The length of the CDR3 is 16 residues. Germline CDR1 and CDR2: MGHRA and YSYEKL. Trimming removed 8 bases at V and 0 bases at J, with 19 bases between. The CDR3 DNA reads as TGCGCCAGCCGGGCCTCGTCAGGGTTTATGAACACTGAAGCTTTCTTT. This codes for CASRASSGFMNTEAFF.

The V gene is TRBV29-1, the J gene TRBJ2-7; D is possibly TRBD2 (5 bases). The CDR3 contains 13 residues. The V gene lost 4 bases and the J gene lost 4 bases, with 14 bases spanning the gap. Germline CDR1 and CDR2: SQVTM and ANQGSEA. This CDR3 reads CSVGKRLGYEQYF. The CDR3 DNA reads TGCAGCGTTGGAAAGCGGCTGGGTTACGAGCAGTACTTC.

This chain links TRBV4-3 with TRBJ2-5; D unresolved. The V gene's germline CDR1 is LGHNA and CDR2 YSLEER. V dropped 0 bases and J dropped 3 bases, with 5 bases sitting between them. This CDR3 has 13 residues. CDR3: CASSQDSEETQYF. CDR3 in DNA: TGCGCCAGCAGCCAAGATTCGGAAGAGACCCAGTACTTC.

The chain is built from TRBV7-2 and TRBJ2-7; 13 positions match TRBD2. With 5 bases clipped from V and 3 bases from J, the junction kept 7 bases outside the gene matches. Germline loops: CDR1 SGHTA, CDR2 FQGNSA. The CDR3 has 16 residues. CDR3 amino acids: CASSGGTSGTRYEQYF. CDR3 bases: TGTGCCAGCAGCGGTGGGACTAGCGGGACTCGCTACGAGCAGTACTTC. The full variable domain, its missing parts supplied by reference TRBV7-2 and TRBJ2-7, is GAGVSQSPSNKVTEKGKDVELRCDPISGHTALYWYRQSLGQGLEFLIYFQGNSAPDKSGLPSDRFSAERTGGSVSTLTIQRTQQEDSAVYLCASSGGTSGTRYEQYFGPGTRLTVT.

The chain recombines TRBV7-9 with TRBJ2-7; D is possibly TRBD2 (5 bases). Germline-derived CDR1 and CDR2 are SEHNR and FQNEAQ (reference sequence). The germline V and J ends were trimmed by 1 base and 1 base, with 8 bases remaining between them. This CDR3 is built from 14 residues. The CDR3 nucleotides are TGTGCCAGCAGCTTAGGAGGGCGATCCTACGAGCAGTACTTC. Translation: CASSLGGRSYEQYF.

The chain couples TRBV5-6 to TRBJ1-5, with a possible D match to TRBD1 (5 bases). CDR3 length: 15 amino acids. Germline-derived CDR1 and CDR2 are SGHDT and YYEEEE. With 1 base removed from V and 6 bases from J, the gap between germline ends came to 14 bases. Here the CDR3 reads CASSLYGQGGQPQHF. CDR3 bases: TGTGCCAGCAGCTTGTACGGTCAGGGCGGTCAGCCCCAGCATTTT.

The chain links TRBV3-1 (or the pseudogene TRBV3-2) to TRBJ2-1; D ambiguous. Deletions cut 3 bases from V and 12 bases from J, with 9 bases between. The germline gives CDR1 LGHDT, CDR2 YNNKEL (reference sequence). The CDR3 sequence is 11 residues long. The CDR3: CASSHGYGQFF. In DNA form, the CDR3 reads TGTGCCAGCAGCCACGGGTATGGGCAGTTCTTC.

This chain links TRBV7-6 with TRBJ2-7; D is perhaps TRBD2 (6 bases). The CDR3 totals 13 residues. With 4 bases removed from V and 3 bases from J, the gap between germline ends came to 10 bases. The germline gives CDR1 SGHVS, CDR2 FNYEAQ. CDR3 in amino acids: CASSSTGVYEQYF. CDR3 DNA sequence: TGTGCCAGCAGCTCCACGGGAGTCTACGAGCAGTACTTC.

The chain employs TRBV7-2 and TRBJ1-6; the D gene is possibly TRBD1 (6 bases). Germline V lookup: CDR1 SGHTA, CDR2 FQGNSA. The V and J ends lost 2 bases and 7 bases respectively, with 6 bases between them. The length of the CDR3 is 13 residues. In nucleotides, the CDR3 is TGTGCCAGCAGCTTACAGGGGAATTCACCCCTCCACTTT. This translates into CASSLQGNSPLHF.

This chain connects TRBV19 to TRBJ1-5, with a tentative D call TRBD1 (6 bases). The CDR3 consists of 16 residues. V was clipped by 5 bases and J by 3 bases, with 17 bases between them. The germline V gene encodes CDR1 LNHDA and CDR2 SQIVND (reference sequence). For the CDR3, the DNA is TGTGCCAGTAGTGAGGTTACAGGGTCCCCCAATCAGCCCCAGCATTTT. Encoded protein: CASSEVTGSPNQPQHF. The whole variable domain, filled in from reference TRBV19 and TRBJ1-5, reads DGGITQSPKYLFRKEGQNVTLSCEQNLNHDAMYWYRQDPGQGLRLIYYSQIVNDFQKGDIAEGYSVSREKKESFPLTVTSAQKNPTAFYLCASSEVTGSPNQPQHFGDGTRLSIL.

This clone was seen once. The chain couples TRBV7-3 to TRBJ2-3; 7 nucleotides line up with TRBD2. The germline V gene encodes CDR1 SGHTA and CDR2 FQGTGA. The CDR3 loop spans 17 amino acids. The J segment lost 0 bases and the V segment lost 5 bases, leaving 11 bases of the junction unmatched. This chain's CDR3 is CASSPIPTSRSTDTQYF. The CDR3 bases are TGTGCCAGCAGCCCTATCCCGACTAGCAGGAGCACAGATACGCAGTATTTT.

The chain recombines TRBV2 with TRBJ2-3; 9 nucleotides align to TRBD1. In germline, CDR1 is SNHLY, CDR2 FYNNEI. This CDR3 comprises 14 residues. Losses at the gene ends were 8 bases for V and 4 bases for J; bases not matched to a gene: 7. The CDR3 loop is CASYIQGAPDTQYF. The CDR3 bases are TGTGCCAGCTACATACAGGGGGCCCCAGATACGCAGTATTTT.

The genes are TRBV19 and TRBJ2-3; D possibly corresponds to TRBD1 (6 bases). The V end lost 4 bases, the J end lost 6 bases, and 20 bases lay between the germline ends. The CDR3 runs to 16 residues. Germline V gene sequence: CDR1 LNHDA, CDR2 SQIVND (reference sequence). CDR3 in DNA: TGTGCCAGTAGTACGACACCAGAAACAGGGACGGATACGCAGTATTTT. Translation gives CASSTTPETGTDTQYF.

This chain links TRBV27 with TRBJ2-3; the match to TRBD2 covers 7 bases. The CDR3 covers 16 residues. Looked up from germline, CDR1 is MNHEY and CDR2 is SMNVEV (reference sequence). V lost 2 bases, J lost 0 bases, and 5 bases stayed unmatched. The CDR3: CASSLPSGTSTDTQYF. Here the CDR3 DNA reads TGTGCCAGCAGTTTACCCAGCGGGACCAGCACAGATACGCAGTATTTT.

This chain links TRBV6-5 with TRBJ2-7; 10 bases are shared with TRBD2. Germline trimming cut 7 bases from V and 2 bases from J; bases unmatched to any gene: 8. Germline assignment: CDR1 MNHEY and CDR2 SVGAGI. The length of the CDR3 is 15 residues. In DNA, the CDR3 is TGTGCCAGCACTAGAAGCGGGAGGGGTACCTACGAGCAGTACTTC. Translating it yields CASTRSGRGTYEQYF.

The V call is TRBV19, the J call TRBJ2-1; TRBD1 matches 7 bases. The CDR3 is made up of 11 amino acids. V shed 1 base, J shed 12 bases, and the junction held 0 bases outside the gene matches. Germline V gene lookup returns CDR1 LNHDA and CDR2 SQIVND (reference sequence). CDR3: CASSIGTGQFF. The CDR3 region has the DNA TGTGCCAGTAGTATAGGGACAGGGCAGTTCTTC.

The genes are TRBV7-9 and TRBJ1-3; TRBD1 might be the D (5 bases). V shed 0 bases and J shed 2 bases, with 17 bases lying between them. The germline V gene has CDR1 SEHNR and CDR2 FQNEAQ (reference sequence). The CDR3 runs 18 residues. CDR3 coding DNA: TGTGCCAGCAGCTTAGCGCTAATGAGGCAGGGCCCTGGAAACACCATATATTTT. Its protein is CASSLALMRQGPGNTIYF.

In this sample, this clone turned up a few times. The CDR3 is CASSLTGTGPSYEQYF. The CDR3 nucleotides read TGTGCCAGCAGCCTAACCGGGACAGGTCCCTCCTACGAGCAGTACTTC. This chain links TRBV11-2 with TRBJ2-7; 8 bases fit TRBD1. Per germline, CDR1 SGHAT and CDR2 FQNNGV. The CDR3 extends over 16 amino acids. Unmatched junction bases numbered 9, after V lost 5 bases and J lost 0 bases.

The CDR3 sequence is CASSRVSESADTQYF. CDR3 DNA: TGTGCCAGCAGCCGAGTCTCCGAGAGCGCAGATACGCAGTATTTT. The chain recombines TRBV4-2 with TRBJ2-3; no clear D gene. This CDR3 is 15 amino acids long. Germline V gene sequence: CDR1 LGHNA, CDR2 YNFKEQ. V was cut by 4 bases and J by 4 bases, with 15 bases left in between.

This chain links TRBV4-3 with TRBJ1-4; 10 positions match TRBD1. J gave up 6 bases and V 5 bases, and 9 bases lay outside the gene matches. The CDR3 extends over 16 amino acids. CDR1 is LGHNA, CDR2 YSLEER, per germline. CDR3 bases: TGCGCCAGCAGCGATGGATATGGGACAGGGGATGAAAAACTGTTTTTT. Translation: CASSDGYGTGDEKLFF.

This chain links TRBV10-2 with TRBJ2-7; 15 positions agree with TRBD2. Germline CDR1 reads WSHSY; CDR2 reads SAAADI. The length of the CDR3 is 20 residues. The trim removed 5 bases at V and 9 bases at J, leaving 23 bases unmatched. The CDR3 protein is CASSFSPPGLAGGIFMGQYF. As DNA, the CDR3 is TGCGCCAGCAGTTTCTCCCCTCCGGGACTAGCGGGAGGTATTTTTATGGGGCAGTACTTC.

The chain is built from TRBV12-5 and TRBJ1-5; 8 bases match TRBD1. Looked up from germline, CDR1 is LGHNT and CDR2 is FRNRAP. V shed 0 bases, J shed 2 bases, and the junction held 21 bases outside the gene matches. CDR3 length: 22 amino acids. DNA for the CDR3: TGTGCTAGTGGTTTGGTACCCCTCGTTTCAAAGGACAGGGTCGGGGGCAATCAGCCCCAGCATTTT. The encoded protein is CASGLVPLVSKDRVGGNQPQHF.